This paragraph reports one T cell receptor (beta chain). Its antigen is not identified. The missing conserved phenylalanine or tryptophan at the end of this CDR3 makes a read error likely. The sample originates from a study of response to subunit inactivated influenza vaccine. The V and J ends lost 3 bases and 1 base respectively, with 10 bases between them. The V gene's germline CDR1 is SGHRS and CDR2 YFSETQ. The length of the CDR3 is 14 residues. The study's findings and limits: Researchers suggested that each seasonal influenza vaccination recruits few new T cells.

Each CDR3 protein gets one entry after TCRdb re-called the RT-PCR reads with MiXCR. The sample lists hundreds of thousands of distinct CDR3 sequences; approximately 23% were seen once. Material: PBMCs from blood, obtained 21 months after vaccination. This receptor was taken from a man between 50 and 70 years old who received an inactivated influenza vaccine. V is TRBV5-1 and J is TRBJ1-1; D is ambiguous. In nucleotides, the CDR3 is TGCGCCAGCAGCTCGAAGACGGAGAACACTGAAGCTTTCTCT. This sequence encodes CASSSKTENTEAFS.